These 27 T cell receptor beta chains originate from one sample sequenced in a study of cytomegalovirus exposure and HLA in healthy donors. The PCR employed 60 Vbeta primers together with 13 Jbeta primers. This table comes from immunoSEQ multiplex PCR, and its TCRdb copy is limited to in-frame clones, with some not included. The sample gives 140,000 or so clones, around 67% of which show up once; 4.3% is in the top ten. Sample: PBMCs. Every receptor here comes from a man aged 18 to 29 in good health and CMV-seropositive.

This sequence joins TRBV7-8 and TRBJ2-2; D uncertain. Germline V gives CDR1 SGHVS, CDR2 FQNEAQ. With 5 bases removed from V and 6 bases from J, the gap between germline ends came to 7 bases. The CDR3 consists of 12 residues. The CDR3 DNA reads TGTGCCAGCAGCCCCCCGTCCGGGGAGCTGTTTTTT. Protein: CASSPPSGELFF.

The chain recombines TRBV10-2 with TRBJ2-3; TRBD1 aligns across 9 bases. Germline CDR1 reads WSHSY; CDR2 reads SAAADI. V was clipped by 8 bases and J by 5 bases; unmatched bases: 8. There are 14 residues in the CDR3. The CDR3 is CASRRDRERDTQYF. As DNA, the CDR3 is TGCGCCAGCCGTAGGGACAGGGAAAGAGATACGCAGTATTTT.

This chain's CDR3 is CASSIQAGDTDTQYF. The CDR3 DNA reads as TGTGCCAGTAGTATCCAAGCGGGAGACACAGATACGCAGTATTTT. The chain couples TRBV19 to TRBJ2-3, with TRBD2 matching over 8 bases. V dropped 3 bases and J dropped 2; count of bases not matched to a gene: 4. CDR3 size: 15 residues. Germline V gene data show CDR1 as LNHDA and CDR2 as SQIVND (reference sequence).

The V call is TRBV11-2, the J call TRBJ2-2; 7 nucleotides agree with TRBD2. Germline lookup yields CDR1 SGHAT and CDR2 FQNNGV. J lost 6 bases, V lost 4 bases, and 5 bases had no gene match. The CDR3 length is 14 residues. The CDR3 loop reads CASSSRLAPGELFF. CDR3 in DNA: TGTGCCAGCAGCTCCCGACTAGCCCCCGGGGAGCTGTTTTTT.

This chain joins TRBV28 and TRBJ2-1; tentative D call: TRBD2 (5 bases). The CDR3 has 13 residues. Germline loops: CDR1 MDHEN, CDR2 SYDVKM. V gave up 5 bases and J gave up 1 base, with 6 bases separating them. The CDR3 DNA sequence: TGTGCCAGCAGTGGGAGATCCTACAATGAGCAGTTCTTC. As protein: CASSGRSYNEQFF.

This CDR3 reads CASSLGPSNEQFF. CDR3 DNA sequence: TGTGCCAGCAGCTTAGGGCCATCTAATGAGCAGTTCTTC. The chain couples TRBV11-3 to TRBJ2-1, with unresolved D. Trimming removed 1 base at V and 7 bases at J, with 8 bases between. The CDR3 consists of 13 residues. Germline values: CDR1 SGHNT, CDR2 YENEEA.

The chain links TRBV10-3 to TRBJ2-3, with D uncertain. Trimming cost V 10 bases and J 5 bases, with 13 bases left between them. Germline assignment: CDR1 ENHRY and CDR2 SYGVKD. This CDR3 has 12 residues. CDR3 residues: CATAAYLDTQYF. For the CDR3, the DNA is TGTGCCACTGCGGCGTATTTAGATACGCAGTATTTT.

For the CDR3, the DNA is TGTGCCAGCAGACAGGGGTCCTACGAGCAGTACTTC. Translating gives CASRQGSYEQYF. The chain employs TRBV6-1 and TRBJ2-7; 7 bases agree with TRBD1. The CDR3 is 12 amino acids. Germline CDR1 MNHNS, CDR2 SASEGT. V lost 6 bases and J lost 1; bases outside the gene matches: 0.

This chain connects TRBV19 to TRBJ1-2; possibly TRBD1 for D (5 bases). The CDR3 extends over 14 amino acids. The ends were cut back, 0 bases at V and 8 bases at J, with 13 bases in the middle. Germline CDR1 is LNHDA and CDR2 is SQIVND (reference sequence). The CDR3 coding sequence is TGTGCCAGTAGTATAGAAGTTTCCAGGGCAGGCTACACCTTC. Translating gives CASSIEVSRAGYTF.

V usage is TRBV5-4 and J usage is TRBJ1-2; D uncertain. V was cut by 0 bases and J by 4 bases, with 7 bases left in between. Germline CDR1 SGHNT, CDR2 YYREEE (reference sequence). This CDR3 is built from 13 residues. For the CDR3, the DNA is TGTGCCAGCAGCTTGGAGCAACTCTATGGCTACACCTTC. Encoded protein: CASSLEQLYGYTF.

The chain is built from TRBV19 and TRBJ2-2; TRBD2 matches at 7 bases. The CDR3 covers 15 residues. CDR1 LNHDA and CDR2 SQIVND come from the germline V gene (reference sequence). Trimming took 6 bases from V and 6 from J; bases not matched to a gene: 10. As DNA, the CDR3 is TGTGCCAGTAGCCTCACTAGCGTCGGTCCCGGGGAGCTGTTTTTT. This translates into CASSLTSVGPGELFF. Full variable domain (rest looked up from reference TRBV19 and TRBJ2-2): DGGITQSPKYLFRKEGQNVTLSCEQNLNHDAMYWYRQDPGQGLRLIYYSQIVNDFQKGDIAEGYSVSREKKESFPLTVTSAQKNPTAFYLCASSLTSVGPGELFFGEGSRLTVL.

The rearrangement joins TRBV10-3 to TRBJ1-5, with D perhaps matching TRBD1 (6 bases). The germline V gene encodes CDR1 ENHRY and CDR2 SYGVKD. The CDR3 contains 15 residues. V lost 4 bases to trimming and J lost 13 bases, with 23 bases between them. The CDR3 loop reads CAISGSGTPEGTQHF. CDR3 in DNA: TGTGCCATCAGTGGTTCCGGGACACCGGAAGGGACGCAGCATTTT.

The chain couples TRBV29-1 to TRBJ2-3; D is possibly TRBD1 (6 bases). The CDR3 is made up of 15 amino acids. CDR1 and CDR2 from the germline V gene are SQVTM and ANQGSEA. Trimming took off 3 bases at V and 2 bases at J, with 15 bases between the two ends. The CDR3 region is CSVDGGRGSTDTQYF. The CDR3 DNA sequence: TGCAGCGTTGACGGTGGCAGGGGTTCCACAGATACGCAGTATTTT.

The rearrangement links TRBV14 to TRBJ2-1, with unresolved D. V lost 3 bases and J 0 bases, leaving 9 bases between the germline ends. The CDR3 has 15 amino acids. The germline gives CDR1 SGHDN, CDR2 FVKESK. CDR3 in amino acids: CASSHQRYSYNEQFF. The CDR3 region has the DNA TGTGCCAGCAGCCATCAGCGCTACTCCTACAATGAGCAGTTCTTC.

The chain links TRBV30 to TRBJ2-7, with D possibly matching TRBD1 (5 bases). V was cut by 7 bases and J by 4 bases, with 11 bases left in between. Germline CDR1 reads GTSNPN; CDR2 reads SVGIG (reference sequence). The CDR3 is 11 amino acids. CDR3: CAYNQGYEQYF. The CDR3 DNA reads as TGTGCCTACAATCAGGGATACGAGCAGTACTTC.

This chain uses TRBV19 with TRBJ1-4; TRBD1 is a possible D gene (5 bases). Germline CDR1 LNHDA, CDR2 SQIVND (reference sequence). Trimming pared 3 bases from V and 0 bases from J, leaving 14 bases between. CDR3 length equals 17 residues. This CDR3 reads CASSIGAGQATNEKLFF. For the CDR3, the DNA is TGTGCCAGTAGTATCGGCGCAGGGCAAGCAACTAATGAAAAACTGTTTTTT.

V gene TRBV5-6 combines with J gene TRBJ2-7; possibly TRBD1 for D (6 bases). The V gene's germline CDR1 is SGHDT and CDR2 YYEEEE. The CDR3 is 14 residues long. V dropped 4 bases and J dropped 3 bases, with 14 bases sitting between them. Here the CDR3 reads CASSDGQSYYEQYF. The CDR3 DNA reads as TGTGCCAGCAGCGATGGACAGAGCTACTACGAGCAGTACTTC.

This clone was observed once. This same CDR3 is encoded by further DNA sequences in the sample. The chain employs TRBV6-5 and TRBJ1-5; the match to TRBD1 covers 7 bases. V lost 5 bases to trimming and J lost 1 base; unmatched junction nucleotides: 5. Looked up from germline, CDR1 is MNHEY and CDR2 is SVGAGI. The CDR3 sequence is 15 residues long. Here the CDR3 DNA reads TGTGCCAGCAGTCCGACAGGGAACAGCAATCAGCCCCAGCATTTT. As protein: CASSPTGNSNQPQHF.

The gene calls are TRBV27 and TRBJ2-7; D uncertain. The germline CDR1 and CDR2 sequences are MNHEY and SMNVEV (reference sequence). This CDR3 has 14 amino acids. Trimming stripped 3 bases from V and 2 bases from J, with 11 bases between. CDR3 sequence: CASSFSDKTYEQYF. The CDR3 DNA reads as TGTGCCAGCAGTTTCTCCGACAAAACCTACGAGCAGTACTTC.

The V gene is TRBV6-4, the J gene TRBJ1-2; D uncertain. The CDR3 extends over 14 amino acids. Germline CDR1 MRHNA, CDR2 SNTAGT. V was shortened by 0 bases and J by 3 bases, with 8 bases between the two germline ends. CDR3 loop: CASSDSPGYYGYTF. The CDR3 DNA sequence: TGTGCCAGCAGTGACTCCCCAGGCTACTATGGCTACACCTTC.

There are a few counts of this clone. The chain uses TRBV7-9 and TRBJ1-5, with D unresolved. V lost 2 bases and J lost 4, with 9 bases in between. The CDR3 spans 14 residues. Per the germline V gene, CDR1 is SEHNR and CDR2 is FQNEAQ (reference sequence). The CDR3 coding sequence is TGTGCCAGCAGCTTATCTATAGATAATCAGCCCCAGCATTTT. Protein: CASSLSIDNQPQHF.

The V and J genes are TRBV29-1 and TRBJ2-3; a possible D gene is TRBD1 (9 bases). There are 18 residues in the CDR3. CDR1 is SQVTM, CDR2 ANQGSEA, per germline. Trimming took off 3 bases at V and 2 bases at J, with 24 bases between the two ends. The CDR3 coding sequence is TGCAGCGTTGAGGGGACAGGGTATAGCGGGATGTACACAGATACGCAGTATTTT. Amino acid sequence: CSVEGTGYSGMYTDTQYF.

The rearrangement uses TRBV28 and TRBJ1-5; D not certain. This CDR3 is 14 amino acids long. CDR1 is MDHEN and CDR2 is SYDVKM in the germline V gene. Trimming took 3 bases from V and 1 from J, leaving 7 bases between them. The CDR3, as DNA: TGTGCCAGCAGTTTTGGGCAGAGCAATCAGCCCCAGCATTTT. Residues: CASSFGQSNQPQHF.

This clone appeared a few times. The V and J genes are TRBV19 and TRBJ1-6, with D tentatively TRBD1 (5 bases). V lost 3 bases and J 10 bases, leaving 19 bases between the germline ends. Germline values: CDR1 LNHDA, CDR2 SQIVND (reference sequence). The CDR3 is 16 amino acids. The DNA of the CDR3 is TGTGCCAGTAGTATCGGGGGAACAGGAATTTCATCACCCCTCCACTTT. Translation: CASSIGGTGISSPLHF.

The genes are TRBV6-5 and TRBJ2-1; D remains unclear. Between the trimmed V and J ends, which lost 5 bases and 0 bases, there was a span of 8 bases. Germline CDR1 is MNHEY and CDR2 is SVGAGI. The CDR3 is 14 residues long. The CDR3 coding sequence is TGTGCCAGCAGTCGCCAGGCCTCCTACAATGAGCAGTTCTTC. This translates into CASSRQASYNEQFF.

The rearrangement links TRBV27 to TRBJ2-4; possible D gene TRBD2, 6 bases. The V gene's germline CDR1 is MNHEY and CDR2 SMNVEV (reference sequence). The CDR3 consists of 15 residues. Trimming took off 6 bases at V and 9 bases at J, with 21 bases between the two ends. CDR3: CASSPRPGDLTIQYF. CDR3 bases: TGTGCCAGCAGCCCCAGACCGGGAGACCTAACCATTCAGTACTTC.

The CDR3 region has the DNA TGTGCCAGCTCACGTGCAGGGGGCATTGAAAAACTGTTTTTT. It yields the protein CASSRAGGIEKLFF. The chain is built from TRBV18 and TRBJ1-4; TRBD1 matches at 8 bases. Trimming took 4 bases from V and 7 from J; bases not matched to a gene: 5. The length of the CDR3 is 14 residues. Germline-derived CDR1 and CDR2 are KGHSH and LQKENI.